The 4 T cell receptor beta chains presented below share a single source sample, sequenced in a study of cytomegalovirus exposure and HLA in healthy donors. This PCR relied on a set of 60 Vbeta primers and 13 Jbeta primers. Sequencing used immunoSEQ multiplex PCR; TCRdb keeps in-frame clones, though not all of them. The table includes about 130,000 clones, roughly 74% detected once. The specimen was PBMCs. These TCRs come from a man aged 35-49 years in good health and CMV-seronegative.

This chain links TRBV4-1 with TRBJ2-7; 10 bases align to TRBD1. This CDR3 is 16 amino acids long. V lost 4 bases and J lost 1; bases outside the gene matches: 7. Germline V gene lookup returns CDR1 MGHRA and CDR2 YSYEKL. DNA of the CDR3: TGCGCCAGCAGCCCATCCGGGACAGGGGCTTCCTACGAGCAGTACTTC. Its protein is CASSPSGTGASYEQYF.

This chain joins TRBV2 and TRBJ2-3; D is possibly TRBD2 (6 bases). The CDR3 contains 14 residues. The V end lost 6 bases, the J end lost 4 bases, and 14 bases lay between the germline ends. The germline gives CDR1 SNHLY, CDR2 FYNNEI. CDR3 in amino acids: CASRQRGAADTQYF. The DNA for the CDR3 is TGTGCCAGCAGGCAACGCGGGGCTGCAGATACGCAGTATTTT.

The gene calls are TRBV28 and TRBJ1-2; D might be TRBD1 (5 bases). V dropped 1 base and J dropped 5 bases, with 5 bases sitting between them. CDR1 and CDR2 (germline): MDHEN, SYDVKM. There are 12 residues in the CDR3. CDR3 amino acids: CASSLSGYGYTF. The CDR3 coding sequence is TGTGCCAGCAGTTTATCAGGGTATGGCTACACCTTC.

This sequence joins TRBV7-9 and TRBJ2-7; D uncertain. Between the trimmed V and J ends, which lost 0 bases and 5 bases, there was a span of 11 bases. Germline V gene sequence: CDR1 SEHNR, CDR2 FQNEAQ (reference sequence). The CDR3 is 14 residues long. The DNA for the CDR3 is TGTGCCAGCAGCTTAGCCCTTCTTTTCCACGAGCAGTACTTC. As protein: CASSLALLFHEQYF.